The source of this T cell receptor beta chain is a study of blood T cell repertoires in COVID-19. Germline CDR1 KGHSH, CDR2 LQKENI. This CDR3 is built from 14 residues. Trimming stripped 4 bases from V and 7 bases from J, with 16 bases between. Generated by immunoSEQ multiplex PCR, the TCRdb table keeps only in-frame clones and is missing some. The repertoire has about 440,000 clones, less than 95% of them found once; the top ten carry 0.6%. This clone was seen once. The chain couples TRBV18 to TRBJ1-2, with D possibly matching TRBD1 (6 bases). The clonotype comes from a man younger than 35 who had recovered from COVID-19. Source material: PBMCs or T cells enriched from blood (not recorded which). The CDR3 protein is CASSRGTGTFGYTF. As DNA, the CDR3 is TGTGCCAGCTCACGGGGAACAGGGACATTTGGCTACACCTTC.